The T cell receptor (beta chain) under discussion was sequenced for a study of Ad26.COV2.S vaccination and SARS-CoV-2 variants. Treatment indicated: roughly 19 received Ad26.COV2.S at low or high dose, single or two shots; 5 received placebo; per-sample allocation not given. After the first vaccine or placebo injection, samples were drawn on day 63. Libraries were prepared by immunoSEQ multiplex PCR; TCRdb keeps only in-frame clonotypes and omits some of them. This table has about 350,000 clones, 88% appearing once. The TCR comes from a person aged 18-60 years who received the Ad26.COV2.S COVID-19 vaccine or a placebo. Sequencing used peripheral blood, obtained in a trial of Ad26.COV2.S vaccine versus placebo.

DNA for the CDR3: TGCGCCAGCAGCCAAGAACAGGGCCGTACCGGGGAGCTGTTTTTT. Its translation: CASSQEQGRTGELFF. The V gene is TRBV4-3, the J gene TRBJ2-2; possibly TRBD1 for D (6 bases). From germline, CDR1 is LGHNA and CDR2 YSLEER. V shed 0 bases and J shed 5 bases, with 10 bases lying between them. The CDR3 totals 15 residues.